The present T cell receptor beta chain was sequenced within a study of glioma-infiltrating T cells after dendritic cell vaccination. All glioblastoma patients lacked an isocitrate dehydrogenase mutation. Germline CDR1 MNHEY, CDR2 SVGAGI. The junction had 7 bases not matched to a gene; V was cut back by 5 bases and J by 1 base. CDR3 length: 15 amino acids. The PCR used 60 V beta and 13 J beta primers. TCRdb keeps only in-frame clones here, not all; method: immunoSEQ multiplex PCR. The sample shows about 92,000 clones, around 86% of them seen only once. Sample: blood, taken before dendritic cell vaccination. This chain joins TRBV6-5 and TRBJ1-1; 7 bases are a match to TRBD1. The source of this sequence is a human donor with glioblastoma. CDR3 loop: CASSITGAGNTEAFF. CDR3 sequence (DNA): TGTGCCAGCAGTATAACAGGGGCCGGGAACACTGAAGCTTTCTTT.